The 26 T cell receptor beta chains in this list originate from one sample, sequenced in a study of blood T cell repertoires in COVID-19. TCRdb's table, derived via immunoSEQ multiplex PCR, lists solely in-frame clones and lacks some. The sample consists of some 110,000 clones, 87% of them appearing once. Sequenced material: peripheral blood. The receptors derive from a human donor in a cohort sampled during active COVID-19.

This chain uses TRBV10-1 with TRBJ2-1, with 9 bases matching TRBD2. After removal of 5 bases from V and 8 bases from J, the junction contained 10 bases not matched to a gene. Per the germline V gene, CDR1 is WNHNN and CDR2 is SYGVQD (reference sequence). The CDR3 is 15 amino acids. Here the CDR3 reads CASSILAGTLDEQFF. The CDR3 DNA reads as TGCGCCAGCAGTATCCTAGCGGGAACTCTGGATGAGCAGTTCTTC.

This clone is a singleton in its sample. This chain connects TRBV3-1 (or the pseudogene TRBV3-2) to TRBJ1-1, with D perhaps matching TRBD1 (5 bases). V lost 1 base and J 2 bases, leaving 8 bases between the germline ends. Germline assignment: CDR1 LGHDT and CDR2 YNNKEL (reference sequence). The CDR3 contains 14 residues. CDR3 DNA sequence: TGTGCCAGCAGCCAAGGGGGGGGTAACACTGAAGCTTTCTTT. Protein sequence: CASSQGGGNTEAFF.

The rearrangement joins TRBV23-1 to TRBJ2-7, with TRBD1 matching over 8 bases. TRBV23-1 is recorded as an ORF, its role being uncertain. This CDR3 region has 16 residues. Losses at the gene ends were 3 bases for V and 3 bases for J; bases not matched to a gene: 10. The CDR3 sequence is CASSHRTGCFNYEQYF. CDR3 sequence (DNA): TGCGCCAGCAGTCACCGGACAGGGTGCTTTAACTACGAGCAGTACTTC.

The chain is built from TRBV6-5 and TRBJ2-3; D might be TRBD2 (7 bases). Germline assignment: CDR1 MNHEY and CDR2 SVGAGI. V was cut by 2 bases and J by 3 bases, with 15 bases left in between. There are 16 residues in the CDR3. CDR3 coding DNA: TGTGCCAGCAGTTACCGGGTCGGGGGGCGGACAGATACGCAGTATTTT. The encoded protein is CASSYRVGGRTDTQYF.

V usage is TRBV19 and J usage is TRBJ2-1; possible D gene TRBD2, 6 bases. The V end was cut by 6 bases, the J end by 4 bases, with 19 bases between. The V gene's germline CDR1 is LNHDA and CDR2 SQIVND (reference sequence). CDR3 length equals 16 residues. The chain's CDR3 is CASRSGGRGQYNEQFF. The CDR3 DNA is TGTGCCAGTAGGTCGGGTGGGCGGGGTCAATACAATGAGCAGTTCTTC.

V and J are TRBV2 and TRBJ1-1; D uncertain. Germline V gene lookup returns CDR1 SNHLY and CDR2 FYNNEI. Trimming cost V 3 bases and J 0 bases, with 8 bases left between them. The CDR3 is 14 amino acids. The CDR3 protein is CASSESTLNTEAFF. The DNA of the CDR3 is TGTGCCAGCAGTGAGTCCACACTGAACACTGAAGCTTTCTTT.

V and J are TRBV19 and TRBJ1-4, with TRBD1 identical over 7 bases. This CDR3 has 14 residues. CDR1 and CDR2 (germline): LNHDA, SQIVND (reference sequence). V was clipped by 4 bases and J by 7 bases; unmatched bases: 6. CDR3 nucleotide sequence: TGTGCCAGTAGTAAAACAGGGGACGGTGAAAAACTGTTTTTT. Its translation is CASSKTGDGEKLFF.

This rearrangement joins TRBV6-9 to TRBJ2-2, with D uncertain. V shed 4 bases and J shed 5 bases, with 11 bases lying between them. CDR3 size: 14 residues. Per germline, CDR1 MNHGY and CDR2 SVAAGI. The CDR3 is CASSFFRLTGELFF. The DNA for the CDR3 is TGTGCCAGCAGTTTTTTCCGACTTACCGGGGAGCTGTTTTTT.

The rearrangement uses TRBV7-8 and TRBJ2-7; D remains ambiguous. Trimming took off 3 bases at V and 3 bases at J, with 9 bases between the two ends. The CDR3 runs 13 residues. CDR1 and CDR2 from the germline V gene are SGHVS and FQNEAQ. In DNA form, the CDR3 reads TGTGCCAGCAGCTTCACACAGCACTACGAGCAGTACTTC. This sequence encodes CASSFTQHYEQYF.

The V call is TRBV10-2, the J call TRBJ2-1, with TRBD1 identical over 8 bases. Germline V gene data show CDR1 as WSHSY and CDR2 as SAAADI. J lost 4 bases, V lost 6 bases, and 8 bases had no gene match. This CDR3 is built from 15 residues. CDR3 region: CASRMDRDVYNEQFF. The DNA for the CDR3 is TGCGCCAGCAGGATGGACAGGGACGTGTACAATGAGCAGTTCTTC.

J is TRBJ2-1 and V is TRBV24-1, with D possibly matching TRBD2 (6 bases). Germline V lookup: CDR1 KGHDR, CDR2 SFDVKD. Between the trimmed V and J ends, which lost 6 bases and 3 bases, there was a span of 8 bases. This CDR3 spans 13 amino acids. This CDR3 is CATSPGVYNEQFF. CDR3 nucleotides: TGTGCCACCAGTCCGGGAGTCTACAATGAGCAGTTCTTC.

This sequence joins TRBV5-1 and TRBJ2-2, with 10 bases aligning to TRBD2. CDR3 length: 15 amino acids. V was pared by 1 base and J by 5 bases, with 2 bases of the junction left unmatched. Germline CDR1 is SGHRS and CDR2 is YFSETQ. The CDR3 loop is CASSLPSGSTGELFF. As DNA, the CDR3 is TGCGCCAGCAGCTTGCCTAGCGGGAGTACCGGGGAGCTGTTTTTT.

This sequence joins TRBV19 and TRBJ1-3; 11 bases align to TRBD1. CDR1 is LNHDA, CDR2 SQIVND, per germline (reference sequence). This CDR3 comprises 16 residues. V lost 4 bases and J lost 4; bases outside the gene matches: 6. The CDR3 nucleotides are TGTGCCAGTAGTACCATGGACAGGGGGCGCGGAAACACCATATATTTT. The encoded protein is CASSTMDRGRGNTIYF.

The V call is TRBV7-9, the J call TRBJ2-1; 7 bases are a match to TRBD1. Germline CDR1 is SEHNR and CDR2 is FQNEAQ (reference sequence). This CDR3 has 14 amino acids. J was trimmed by 8 bases and V by 5 bases; bases with no gene match: 9. In DNA form, the CDR3 reads TGTGCCAGCAGCCCAAAGGTGACAGGGTATGAGCAGTTCTTC. Encoded protein: CASSPKVTGYEQFF.

V usage is TRBV5-4 and J usage is TRBJ1-2; 7 nucleotides match TRBD1. The CDR3 contains 15 residues. J was trimmed by 2 bases and V by 3 bases; bases with no gene match: 7. The germline V gene encodes CDR1 SGHNT and CDR2 YYREEE (reference sequence). The CDR3 coding sequence is TGTGCCAGCAGCTCGGGGCAGGGGGTGAACTATGGCTACACCTTC. This translates into CASSSGQGVNYGYTF.

The J gene is TRBJ2-5, the V gene TRBV27; 12 nucleotides line up with TRBD2. Losses at the gene ends were 2 bases for V and 5 bases for J; bases not matched to a gene: 12. The germline CDR1 and CDR2 sequences are MNHEY and SMNVEV (reference sequence). This CDR3 has 18 residues. The CDR3 sequence is CASSLRALAGGPGETQYF. As DNA, the CDR3 is TGTGCCAGCAGTTTAAGGGCCCTAGCGGGAGGGCCTGGTGAGACCCAGTACTTC.

The rearrangement links TRBV19 to TRBJ2-2, with D perhaps TRBD1 (5 bases). Germline V lookup: CDR1 LNHDA, CDR2 SQIVND (reference sequence). V lost 3 bases to trimming and J lost 3 bases, with 8 bases between them. The CDR3 has 14 amino acids. CDR3 region: CASSMGQHTGELFF. CDR3 nucleotides: TGTGCCAGTAGTATGGGGCAGCACACCGGGGAGCTGTTTTTT.

CDR3 amino acids: CATSSTGADYEQYF. In DNA form, the CDR3 reads TGTGCCACCAGCTCTACAGGGGCGGACTACGAGCAGTACTTC. V is TRBV24-1 and J is TRBJ2-7, with 7 positions matching TRBD1. CDR1 and CDR2 from the germline V gene are KGHDR and SFDVKD. V dropped 7 bases and J dropped 3; count of bases not matched to a gene: 8. The length of the CDR3 is 14 residues.

The chain joins TRBV12-3 or TRBV12-4 to TRBJ2-4; 7 positions match TRBD2. Trimming removed 2 bases from V and 14 bases from J; junction bases left unmatched: 9. This CDR3 has 13 residues. CDR3 protein: CASSLWLAEVEYF. The CDR3 DNA follows: TGTGCCAGCAGTTTATGGCTAGCGGAGGTAGAGTACTTC.

This chain joins TRBV11-3 and TRBJ2-2, with D possibly being TRBD1 (6 bases). The CDR3 consists of 13 residues. CDR1 and CDR2 (germline): SGHNT, YENEEA. V lost 7 bases to trimming and J lost 1 base, with 7 bases between them. The DNA of the CDR3 is TGTGCCAGCAAAGGGGGGAACACCGGGGAGCTGTTTTTT. This sequence encodes CASKGGNTGELFF.

The chain carries TRBV5-4 and TRBJ2-5, with 7 positions matching TRBD1. CDR3 size: 14 residues. Germline CDR1 and CDR2: SGHNT and YYREEE (reference sequence). V gave up 2 bases and J gave up 2 bases; unmatched junction bases: 3. CDR3 sequence (DNA): TGTGCCAGCAGCTTACAGGACAGGCAAGAGACCCAGTACTTC. It encodes CASSLQDRQETQYF. The entire variable domain, with the rest obtained from reference TRBV5-4 and TRBJ2-5, is as follows: ETGVTQSPTHLIKTRGQQVTLRCSSQSGHNTVSWYQQALGQGPQFIFQYYREEENGRGNFPPRFSGLQFPNYSSELNVNALELDDSALYLCASSLQDRQETQYFGPGTRLLVL.

V and J are TRBV28 and TRBJ2-7, with 11 bases identical to TRBD2. Germline V gene data show CDR1 as MDHEN and CDR2 as SYDVKM. V shed 6 bases and J 2 bases; nucleotides not matched to a gene: 3. The CDR3 loop spans 14 amino acids. Written as DNA, the CDR3 is TGTGCCAGCAGCGAACTAGCGGGGGCCTACGAGCAGTACTTC. Amino acid sequence: CASSELAGAYEQYF.

The chain employs TRBV11-2 and TRBJ1-3; D unclear. Germline V gives CDR1 SGHAT, CDR2 FQNNGV. The CDR3 extends over 14 amino acids. V was pared by 0 bases and J by 8 bases, with 11 bases between. This chain's CDR3 is CASSLEGLRDTIYF. The CDR3 region has the DNA TGTGCCAGCAGCTTAGAGGGTCTGAGGGACACCATATATTTT.

The gene calls are TRBV5-1 and TRBJ2-1, with 8 bases fitting TRBD1. The CDR3 is made up of 14 amino acids. Germline V CDR1 and CDR2: SGHRS, YFSETQ. Trimming removed 4 bases from V and 7 bases from J; junction bases left unmatched: 7. In DNA form, the CDR3 reads TGCGCCAGCAGCCTACGGACAGGGCAGAATGAGCAGTTCTTC. Protein product: CASSLRTGQNEQFF.

The V gene is TRBV27, the J gene TRBJ2-5; tentatively, D is TRBD1 (6 bases). Trimming took off 6 bases at V and 5 bases at J, with 10 bases between the two ends. This CDR3 has 12 amino acids. The germline V gene encodes CDR1 MNHEY and CDR2 SMNVEV (reference sequence). The CDR3 protein is CASRKRGETQYF. Here the CDR3 DNA reads TGTGCCAGCAGAAAGAGGGGGGAGACCCAGTACTTC.

The chain has TRBV6-5 and TRBJ2-5, with 9 bases that match TRBD2. Trimming at V came to 6 bases and at J to 5 bases, leaving 10 bases not matched to a gene. Germline CDR1 and CDR2: MNHEY and SVGAGI. This CDR3 region has 15 residues. CDR3 residues: CASRLLSGGGETQYF. The CDR3 DNA follows: TGTGCCAGCAGATTACTTAGCGGGGGCGGGGAGACCCAGTACTTC.